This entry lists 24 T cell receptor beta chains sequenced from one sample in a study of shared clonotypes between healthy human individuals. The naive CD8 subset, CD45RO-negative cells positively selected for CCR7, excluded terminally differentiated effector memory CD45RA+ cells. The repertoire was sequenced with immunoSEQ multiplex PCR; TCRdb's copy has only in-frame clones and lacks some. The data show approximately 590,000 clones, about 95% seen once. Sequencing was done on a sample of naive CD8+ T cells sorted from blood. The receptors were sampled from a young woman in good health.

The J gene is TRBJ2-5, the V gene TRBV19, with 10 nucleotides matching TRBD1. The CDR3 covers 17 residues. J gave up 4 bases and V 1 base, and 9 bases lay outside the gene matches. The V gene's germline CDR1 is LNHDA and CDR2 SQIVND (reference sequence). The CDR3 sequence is CASSIAPTGGEGETQYF. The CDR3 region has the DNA TGTGCCAGTAGTATAGCCCCGACAGGGGGCGAAGGAGAGACCCAGTACTTC. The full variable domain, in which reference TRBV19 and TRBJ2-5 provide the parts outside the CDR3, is DGGITQSPKYLFRKEGQNVTLSCEQNLNHDAMYWYRQDPGQGLRLIYYSQIVNDFQKGDIAEGYSVSREKKESFPLTVTSAQKNPTAFYLCASSIAPTGGEGETQYFGPGTRLLVL.

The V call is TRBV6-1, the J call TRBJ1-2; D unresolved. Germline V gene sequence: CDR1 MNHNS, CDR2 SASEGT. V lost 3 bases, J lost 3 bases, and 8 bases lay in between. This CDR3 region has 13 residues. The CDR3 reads CASSDLLYYGYTF. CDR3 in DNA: TGTGCCAGCAGTGATCTACTCTACTATGGCTACACCTTC.

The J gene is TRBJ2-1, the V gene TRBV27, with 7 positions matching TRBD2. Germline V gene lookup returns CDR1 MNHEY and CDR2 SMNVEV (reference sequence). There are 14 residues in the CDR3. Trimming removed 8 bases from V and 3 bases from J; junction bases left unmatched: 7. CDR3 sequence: CASGPSGYYNEQFF. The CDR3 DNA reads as TGTGCCAGCGGTCCTAGCGGATACTACAATGAGCAGTTCTTC.

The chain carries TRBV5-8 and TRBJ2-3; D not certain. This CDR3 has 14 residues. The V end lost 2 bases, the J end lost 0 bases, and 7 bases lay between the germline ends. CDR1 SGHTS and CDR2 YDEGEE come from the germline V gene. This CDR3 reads CASSFADSTDTQYF. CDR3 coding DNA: TGTGCCAGCAGCTTCGCCGACAGCACAGATACGCAGTATTTT.

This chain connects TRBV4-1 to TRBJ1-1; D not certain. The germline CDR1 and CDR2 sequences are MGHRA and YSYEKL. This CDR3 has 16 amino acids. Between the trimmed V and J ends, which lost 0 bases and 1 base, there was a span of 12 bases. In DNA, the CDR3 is TGCGCCAGCAGCCAAGATCTTACAGTGCAGAACACTGAAGCTTTCTTT. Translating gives CASSQDLTVQNTEAFF.

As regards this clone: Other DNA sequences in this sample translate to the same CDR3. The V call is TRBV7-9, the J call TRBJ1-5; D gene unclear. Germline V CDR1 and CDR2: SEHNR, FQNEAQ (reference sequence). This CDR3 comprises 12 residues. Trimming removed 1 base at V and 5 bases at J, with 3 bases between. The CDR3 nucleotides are TGTGCCAGCAGCTTAGGGCATCAGCCCCAGCATTTT. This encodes CASSLGHQPQHF.

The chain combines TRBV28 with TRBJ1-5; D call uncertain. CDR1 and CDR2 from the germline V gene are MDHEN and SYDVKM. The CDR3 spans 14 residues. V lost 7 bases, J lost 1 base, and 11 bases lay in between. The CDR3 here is CASTTGYSNQPQHF. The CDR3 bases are TGTGCCAGCACCACGGGTTACAGCAATCAGCCCCAGCATTTT.

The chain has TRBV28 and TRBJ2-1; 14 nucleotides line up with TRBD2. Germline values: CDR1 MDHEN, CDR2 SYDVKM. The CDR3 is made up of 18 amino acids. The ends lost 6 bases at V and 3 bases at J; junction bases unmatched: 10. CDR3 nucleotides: TGTGCCAGCAGCGCCATGACGGGACTAGCGGGAGTCTACAATGAGCAGTTCTTC. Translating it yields CASSAMTGLAGVYNEQFF. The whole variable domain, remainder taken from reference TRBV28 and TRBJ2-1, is DVKVTQSSRYLVKRTGEKVFLECVQDMDHENMFWYRQDPGLGLRLIYFSYDVKMKEKGDIPEGYSVSREKKERFSLILESASTNQTSMYLCASSAMTGLAGVYNEQFFGPGTRLTVL.

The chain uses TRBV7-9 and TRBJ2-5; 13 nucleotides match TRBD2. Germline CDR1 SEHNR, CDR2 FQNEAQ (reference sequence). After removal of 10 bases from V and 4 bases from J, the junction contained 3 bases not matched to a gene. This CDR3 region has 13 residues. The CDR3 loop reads CATRLAGGETQYF. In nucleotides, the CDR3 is TGTGCCACTCGACTAGCGGGAGGAGAGACCCAGTACTTC.

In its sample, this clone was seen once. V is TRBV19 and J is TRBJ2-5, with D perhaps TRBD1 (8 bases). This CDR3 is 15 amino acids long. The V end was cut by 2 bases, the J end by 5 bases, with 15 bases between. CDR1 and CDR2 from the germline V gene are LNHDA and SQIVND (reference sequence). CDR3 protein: CASSIPTGGAETQYF. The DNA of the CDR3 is TGTGCCAGTAGTATACCTACAGGGGGGGCCGAGACCCAGTACTTC.

The CDR3 loop is CASSVVAGTGTYEQYF. The CDR3 coding sequence is TGTGCCAGCAGCGTAGTGGCCGGGACAGGGACCTACGAGCAGTACTTC. The chain employs TRBV5-4 and TRBJ2-7, with TRBD1 matching 9 bases. The V gene's germline CDR1 is SGHNT and CDR2 YYREEE (reference sequence). V lost 4 bases and J lost 2; bases outside the gene matches: 10. The CDR3 has 16 amino acids.

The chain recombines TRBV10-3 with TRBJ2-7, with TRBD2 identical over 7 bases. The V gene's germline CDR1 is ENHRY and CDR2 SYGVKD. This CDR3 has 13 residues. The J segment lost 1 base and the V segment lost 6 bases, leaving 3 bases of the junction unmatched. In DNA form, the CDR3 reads TGTGCCATCAGGAGCGGGATTTCCTACGAGCAGTACTTC. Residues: CAIRSGISYEQYF.

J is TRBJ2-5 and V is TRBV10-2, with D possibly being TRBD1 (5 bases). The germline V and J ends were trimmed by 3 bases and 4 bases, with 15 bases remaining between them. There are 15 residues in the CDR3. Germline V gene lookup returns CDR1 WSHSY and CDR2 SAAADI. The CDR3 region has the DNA TGCGCCAGCAGTGACTCAGGGATTGATTTAGAGACCCAGTACTTC. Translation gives CASSDSGIDLETQYF.

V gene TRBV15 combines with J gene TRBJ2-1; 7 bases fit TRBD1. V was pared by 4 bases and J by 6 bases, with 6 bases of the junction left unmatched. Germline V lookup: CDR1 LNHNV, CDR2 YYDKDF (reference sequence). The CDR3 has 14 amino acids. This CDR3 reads CATSKTGNANEQFF. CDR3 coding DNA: TGTGCCACCAGCAAGACAGGGAACGCCAATGAGCAGTTCTTC.

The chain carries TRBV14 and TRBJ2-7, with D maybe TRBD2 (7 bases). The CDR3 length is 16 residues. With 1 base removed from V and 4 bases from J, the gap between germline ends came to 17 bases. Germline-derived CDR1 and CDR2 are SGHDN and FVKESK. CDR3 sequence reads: CASSQGVRGARYEQYF. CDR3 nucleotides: TGTGCCAGCAGCCAAGGAGTTCGGGGGGCTCGTTACGAGCAGTACTTC.

The CDR3 is CASSLAGRLDTQYF. CDR3 nucleotides: TGTGCCAGCAGCTTGGCCGGGAGGCTTGATACGCAGTATTTT. The rearrangement uses TRBV5-6 and TRBJ2-3; TRBD2 agrees at 7 bases. Germline values: CDR1 SGHDT, CDR2 YYEEEE. This CDR3 is 14 amino acids long. The ends lost 0 bases at V and 6 bases at J; junction bases unmatched: 4.

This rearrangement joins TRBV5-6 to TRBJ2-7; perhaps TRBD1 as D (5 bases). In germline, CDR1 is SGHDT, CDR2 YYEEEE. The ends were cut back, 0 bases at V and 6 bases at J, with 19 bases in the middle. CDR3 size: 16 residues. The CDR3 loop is CASSLGPRQGRLEQYF. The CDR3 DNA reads TGTGCCAGCAGCTTGGGCCCCCGGCAGGGCCGCCTCGAGCAGTACTTC.

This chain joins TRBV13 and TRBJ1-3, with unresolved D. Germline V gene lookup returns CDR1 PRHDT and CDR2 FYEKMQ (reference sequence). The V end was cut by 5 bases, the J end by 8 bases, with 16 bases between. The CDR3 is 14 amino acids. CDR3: CASSTRYRGYTIYF. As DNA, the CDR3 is TGTGCCAGCAGCACCCGGTATCGAGGTTACACCATATATTTT.

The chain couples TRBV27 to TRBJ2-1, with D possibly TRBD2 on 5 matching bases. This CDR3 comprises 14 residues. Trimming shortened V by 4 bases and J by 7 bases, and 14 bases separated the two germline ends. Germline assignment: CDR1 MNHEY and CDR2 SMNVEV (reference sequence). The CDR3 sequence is CASSWGEGANEQFF. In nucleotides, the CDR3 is TGTGCCAGCAGTTGGGGAGAGGGCGCTAATGAGCAGTTCTTC.

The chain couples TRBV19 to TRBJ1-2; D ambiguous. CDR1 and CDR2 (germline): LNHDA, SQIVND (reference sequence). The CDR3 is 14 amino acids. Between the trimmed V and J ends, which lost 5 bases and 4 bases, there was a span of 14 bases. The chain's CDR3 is CASSPLGDAYGYTF. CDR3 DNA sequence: TGTGCCAGTAGTCCCCTTGGGGATGCCTATGGCTACACCTTC.

The CDR3 nucleotides are TGTGCCAGCAGCTTAGGCCCCGGGGCCGCGGGAGTCTTGGAGACCCAGTACTTC. This codes for CASSLGPGAAGVLETQYF. The chain links TRBV13 to TRBJ2-5; 7 bases are shared with TRBD2. CDR3 size: 18 residues. J lost 5 bases, V lost 0 bases, and 15 bases had no gene match. CDR1 is PRHDT, CDR2 FYEKMQ, per germline (reference sequence).

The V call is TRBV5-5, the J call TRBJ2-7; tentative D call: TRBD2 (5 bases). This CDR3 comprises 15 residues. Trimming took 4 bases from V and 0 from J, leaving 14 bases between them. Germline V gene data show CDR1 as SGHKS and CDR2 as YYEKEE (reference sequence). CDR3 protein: CASSEDWHSSYEQYF. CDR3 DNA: TGTGCCAGCAGCGAGGACTGGCATAGCTCCTACGAGCAGTACTTC. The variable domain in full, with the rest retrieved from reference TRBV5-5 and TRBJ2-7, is DAGVTQSPTHLIKTRGQQVTLRCSPISGHKSVSWYQQVLGQGPQFIFQYYEKEERGRGNFPDRFSARQFPNYSSELNVNALLLGDSALYLCASSEDWHSSYEQYFGPGTRLTVT.

CDR3 sequence: CASSLYNPVQGEAFF. The CDR3 DNA reads as TGTGCCAGCAGTTTATACAACCCCGTACAGGGGGAAGCTTTCTTT. The gene calls are TRBV28 and TRBJ1-1; 7 bases agree with TRBD1. The length of the CDR3 is 15 residues. Germline V gene data show CDR1 as MDHEN and CDR2 as SYDVKM. The trim removed 1 base at V and 8 bases at J, leaving 10 bases unmatched.

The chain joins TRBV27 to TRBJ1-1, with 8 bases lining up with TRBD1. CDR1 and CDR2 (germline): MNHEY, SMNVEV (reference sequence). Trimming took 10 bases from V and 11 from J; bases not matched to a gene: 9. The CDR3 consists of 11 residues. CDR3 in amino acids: CANLTGGDAFF. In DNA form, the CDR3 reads TGTGCCAACCTAACAGGGGGAGACGCTTTCTTT.